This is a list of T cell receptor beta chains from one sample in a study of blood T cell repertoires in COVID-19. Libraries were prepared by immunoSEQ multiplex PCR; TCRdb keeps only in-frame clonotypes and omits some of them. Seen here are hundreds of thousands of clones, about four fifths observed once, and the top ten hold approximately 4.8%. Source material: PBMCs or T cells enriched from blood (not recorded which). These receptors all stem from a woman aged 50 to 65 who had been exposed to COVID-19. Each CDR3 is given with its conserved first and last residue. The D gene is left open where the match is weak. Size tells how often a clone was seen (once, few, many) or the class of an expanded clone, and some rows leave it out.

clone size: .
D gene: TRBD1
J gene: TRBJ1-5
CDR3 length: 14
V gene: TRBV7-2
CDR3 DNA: TGTGCCAGCAGCTCACAGGGGAGTAGTCAGCCCCAGCATTTT
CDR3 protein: CASSSQGSSQPQHF

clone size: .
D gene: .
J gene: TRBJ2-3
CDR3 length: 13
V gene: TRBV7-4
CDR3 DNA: TGTGCCAGCAGCTTAGCCTGCACAGATACGCAGTATTTT
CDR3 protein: CASSLACTDTQYF

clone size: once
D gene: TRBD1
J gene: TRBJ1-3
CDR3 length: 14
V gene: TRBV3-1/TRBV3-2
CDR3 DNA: TGTGCCAGCAGAAGCGGGACAGGGGGAAACACCATATATTTT
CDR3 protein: CASRSGTGGNTIYF

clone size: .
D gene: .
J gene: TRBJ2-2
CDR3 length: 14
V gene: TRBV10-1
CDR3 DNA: TGCGCCAGCAGTGAAGGCAGGGTGGACGGGGAGCTGTTTTTT
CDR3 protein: CASSEGRVDGELFF

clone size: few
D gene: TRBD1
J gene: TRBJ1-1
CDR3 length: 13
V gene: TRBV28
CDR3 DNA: TGTGCCAGCAGTCGGACAGGGGACACTGAAGCTTTCTTT
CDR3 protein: CASSRTGDTEAFF

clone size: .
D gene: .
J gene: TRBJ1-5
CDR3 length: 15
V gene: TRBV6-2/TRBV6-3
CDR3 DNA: TGTGCCAGCAGTCGCGGACAGTATAGCAATCAGCCCCAGCATTTT
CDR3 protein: CASSRGQYSNQPQHF

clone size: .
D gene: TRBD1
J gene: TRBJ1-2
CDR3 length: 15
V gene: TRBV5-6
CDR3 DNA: TGTGCCAGCAGCGCCTCTATGACAGGGGAGGAAGGCTACACCTTC
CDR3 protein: CASSASMTGEEGYTF

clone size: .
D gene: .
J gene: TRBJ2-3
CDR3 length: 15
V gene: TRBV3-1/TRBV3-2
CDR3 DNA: TGTGCCAGCACCGCCGGGGGTTACTCAGGTGATACGCAGTATTTT
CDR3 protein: CASTAGGYSGDTQYF

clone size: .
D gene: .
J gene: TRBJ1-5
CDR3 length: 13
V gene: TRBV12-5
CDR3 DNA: TGTGCTAGTGGTTTGGTACAGAATCAGCCCCAGCATTTT
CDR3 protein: CASGLVQNQPQHF

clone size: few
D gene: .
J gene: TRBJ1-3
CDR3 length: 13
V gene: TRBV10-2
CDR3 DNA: TGCGCCAGCAGTGAGCTAGGTGGAAACACCATATATTTT
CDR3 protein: CASSELGGNTIYF

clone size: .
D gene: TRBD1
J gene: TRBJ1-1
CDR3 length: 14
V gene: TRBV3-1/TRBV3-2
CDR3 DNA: TGTGCCAGCAGCCACCGTAGGTACAGGGGGGAAGCTTTCTTT
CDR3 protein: CASSHRRYRGEAFF

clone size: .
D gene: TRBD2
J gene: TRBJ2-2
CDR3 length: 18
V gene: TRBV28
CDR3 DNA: TGTGCCACTCTCAGAGGCCTAGCGGGGGCCTCGAACACCGGGGAGCTGTTTTTT
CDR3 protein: CATLRGLAGASNTGELFF

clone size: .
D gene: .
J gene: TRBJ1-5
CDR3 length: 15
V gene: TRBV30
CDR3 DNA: TGTGCCTGGGCATATCCAGGGACACCTTTGCAGCCCCAGCATTTT
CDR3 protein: CAWAYPGTPLQPQHF

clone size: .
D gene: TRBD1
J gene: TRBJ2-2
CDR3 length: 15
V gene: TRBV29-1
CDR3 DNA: TGCAGCGTTGCGCCACAGGGGTTGGAGAGCGGGGAGCTGTTTTTT
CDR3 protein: CSVAPQGLESGELFF

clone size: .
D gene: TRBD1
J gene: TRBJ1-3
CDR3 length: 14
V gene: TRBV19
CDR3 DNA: TGTGCCAGTAGTTCAGGGGGGACTGGAAACACCATATATTTT
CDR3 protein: CASSSGGTGNTIYF

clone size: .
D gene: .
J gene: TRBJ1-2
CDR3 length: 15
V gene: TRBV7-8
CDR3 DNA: TGTGCCAGCAGCTTAGGATCGGGGAAAAGTGGTGGCTACACCTTC
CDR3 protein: CASSLGSGKSGGYTF

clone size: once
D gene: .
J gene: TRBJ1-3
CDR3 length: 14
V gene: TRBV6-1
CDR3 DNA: TGTGCCAGCAGTGATCGCTACTCTGGAAACACCATATATTTT
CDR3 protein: CASSDRYSGNTIYF

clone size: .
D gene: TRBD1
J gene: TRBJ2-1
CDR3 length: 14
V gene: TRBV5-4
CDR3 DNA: TGTGCCAGCAGCGTTCCGGGACAGTGGGATGAGCAGTTCTTC
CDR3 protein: CASSVPGQWDEQFF

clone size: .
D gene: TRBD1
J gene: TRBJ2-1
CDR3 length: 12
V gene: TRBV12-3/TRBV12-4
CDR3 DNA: TGTGCCAGCAGTCTCCAGGGGGTCGAGCAGTTCTTC
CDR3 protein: CASSLQGVEQFF

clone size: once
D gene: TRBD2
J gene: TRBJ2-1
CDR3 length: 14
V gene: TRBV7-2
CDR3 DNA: TGTGCCAGCAGCTTCAGGCTAGCGGGGGAAGAGCAGTTCTTC
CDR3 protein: CASSFRLAGEEQFF

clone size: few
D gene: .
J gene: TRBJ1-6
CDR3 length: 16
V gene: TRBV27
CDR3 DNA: TGTGCCAGCAGTGACTGGAATGGCGGACTCAATTCACCCCTCCACTTT
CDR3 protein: CASSDWNGGLNSPLHF

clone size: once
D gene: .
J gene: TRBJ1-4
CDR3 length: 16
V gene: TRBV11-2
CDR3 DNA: TGTGCCAGCAGCTTAAAGGGGGGGCGACCCAATGAAAAACTGTTTTTT
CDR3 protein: CASSLKGGRPNEKLFF

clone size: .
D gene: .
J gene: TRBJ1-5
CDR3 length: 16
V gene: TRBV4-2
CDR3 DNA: TGTGCCAGCAGCCAGGTAACAGGGAAGTCAGATCAGCCCCAGCATTTT
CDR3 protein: CASSQVTGKSDQPQHF

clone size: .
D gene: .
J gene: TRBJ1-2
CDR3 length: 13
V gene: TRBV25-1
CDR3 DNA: TGTGCCAGCAGTGAAACCGGGTATCGGGGCTACACCTTC
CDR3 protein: CASSETGYRGYTF

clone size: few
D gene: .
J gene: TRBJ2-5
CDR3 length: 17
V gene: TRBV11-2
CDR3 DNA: TGTGCCAGCAGCTTAGATCCCGTGGGGGGAGGACGAGAGACCCAGTACTTC
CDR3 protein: CASSLDPVGGGRETQYF

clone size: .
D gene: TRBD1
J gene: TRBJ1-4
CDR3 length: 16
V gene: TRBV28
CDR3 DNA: TGTGCCAGCAGTTTCAACCAGGGGGCGCTTAGTGAAAAACTGTTTTTT
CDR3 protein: CASSFNQGALSEKLFF

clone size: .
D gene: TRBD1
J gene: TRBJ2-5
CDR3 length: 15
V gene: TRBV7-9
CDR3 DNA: TGTGCCAGCAGCGAACAACCCACAGGGGTGGGTGAGTGGTACTTC
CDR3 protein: CASSEQPTGVGEWYF

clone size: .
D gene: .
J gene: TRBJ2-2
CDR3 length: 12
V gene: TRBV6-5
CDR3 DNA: TGTGCCAGCCGACTCGGCCCCGGGGAGCTGTTTTTT
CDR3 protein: CASRLGPGELFF

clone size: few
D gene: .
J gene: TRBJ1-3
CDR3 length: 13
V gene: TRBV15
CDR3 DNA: TGTGCCACCAGCAAACACAGGGGAAACACCATATATTTT
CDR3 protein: CATSKHRGNTIYF

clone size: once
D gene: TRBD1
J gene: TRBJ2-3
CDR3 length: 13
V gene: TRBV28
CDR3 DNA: TGTGCCAGCTCGGGGACAGGGACAGATACGCAGTATTTT
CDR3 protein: CASSGTGTDTQYF

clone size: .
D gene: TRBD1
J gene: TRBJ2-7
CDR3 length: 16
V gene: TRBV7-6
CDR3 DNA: TGTGCCAGCAGCTTAGAGTACCGGACAGGATCCTACGAGCAGTACTTC
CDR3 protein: CASSLEYRTGSYEQYF

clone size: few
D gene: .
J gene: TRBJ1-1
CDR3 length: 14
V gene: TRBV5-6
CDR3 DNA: TGTGCCAGCAGCCACCGAGGGGGGGACACTGAAGCTTTCTTT
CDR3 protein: CASSHRGGDTEAFF

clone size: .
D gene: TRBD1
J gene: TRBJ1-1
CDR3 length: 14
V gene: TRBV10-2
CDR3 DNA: TGCGCCAGCAGGGGACAGGCTATGAACACTGAAGCTTTCTTT
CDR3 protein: CASRGQAMNTEAFF

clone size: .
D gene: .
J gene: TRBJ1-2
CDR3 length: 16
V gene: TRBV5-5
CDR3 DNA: TGTGCCAGCAGTTCGAAGGAGGGTCCCCCTAACTATGGCTACACCTTC
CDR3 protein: CASSSKEGPPNYGYTF

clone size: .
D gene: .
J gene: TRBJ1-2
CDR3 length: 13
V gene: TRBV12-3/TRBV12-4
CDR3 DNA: TGTGCCAGCAGTTTTGTAGCCGCACGGGGCTACACCTTC
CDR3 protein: CASSFVAARGYTF

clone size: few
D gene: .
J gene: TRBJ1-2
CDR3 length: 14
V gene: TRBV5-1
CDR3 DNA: TGCGCCAGCAGCTTGGCTACGGGGTTTCTATTTGGCACCTTC
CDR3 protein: CASSLATGFLFGTF

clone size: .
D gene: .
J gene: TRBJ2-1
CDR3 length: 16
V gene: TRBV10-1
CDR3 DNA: TGCGCCAGCAGTGGACCCCAGGGTCTTTCCTACAATGAGCAGTTCTTC
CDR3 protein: CASSGPQGLSYNEQFF

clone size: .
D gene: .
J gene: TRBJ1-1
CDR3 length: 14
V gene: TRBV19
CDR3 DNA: TGTGCCAGTAGCCGGCTCCAGGTGAACACTGAAGCTTTCTTT
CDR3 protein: CASSRLQVNTEAFF

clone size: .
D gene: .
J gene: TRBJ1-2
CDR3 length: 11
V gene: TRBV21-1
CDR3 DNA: TGTGCCCCCGCAGATCTCTATGGCTACACCTTC
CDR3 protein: CAPADLYGYTF

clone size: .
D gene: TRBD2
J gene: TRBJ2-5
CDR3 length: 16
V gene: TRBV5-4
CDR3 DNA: TGTGCCAGCAGCCGTCCGCTGGCGGGGGAAAAAGAGACCCAGTACTTC
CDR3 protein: CASSRPLAGEKETQYF

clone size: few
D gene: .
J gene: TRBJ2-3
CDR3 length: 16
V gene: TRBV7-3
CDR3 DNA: TGTGCCAGCAGCCTCGGTTTCTCGGGGGTTACAGATACGCAGTATTTT
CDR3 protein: CASSLGFSGVTDTQYF

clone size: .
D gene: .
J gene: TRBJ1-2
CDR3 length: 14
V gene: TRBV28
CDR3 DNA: TGTGCCAGCACCTGGGGGCAAGCTAACTATGGCTACACCTTC
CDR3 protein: CASTWGQANYGYTF

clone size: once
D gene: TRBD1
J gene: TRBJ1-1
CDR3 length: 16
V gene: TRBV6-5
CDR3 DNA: TGTGCCAGCAGTTCCCGGACAGGCATCATGAACACTGAAGCTTTCTTT
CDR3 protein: CASSSRTGIMNTEAFF

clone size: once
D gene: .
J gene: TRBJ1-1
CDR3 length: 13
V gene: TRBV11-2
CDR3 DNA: TGTGCCAGCAGCTTACCCACAGTCACTGAAGCTTTCTTT
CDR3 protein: CASSLPTVTEAFF

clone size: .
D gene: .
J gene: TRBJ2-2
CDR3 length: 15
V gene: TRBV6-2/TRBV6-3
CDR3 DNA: TGTGCCAGCAGTTACTATCCCACGAACACCGGGGAGCTGTTTTTT
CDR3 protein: CASSYYPTNTGELFF

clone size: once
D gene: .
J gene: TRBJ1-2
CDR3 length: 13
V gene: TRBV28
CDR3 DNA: TGTGCCAGCAGTTTACCGCAGGACTATGGCTACACCTTC
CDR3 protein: CASSLPQDYGYTF